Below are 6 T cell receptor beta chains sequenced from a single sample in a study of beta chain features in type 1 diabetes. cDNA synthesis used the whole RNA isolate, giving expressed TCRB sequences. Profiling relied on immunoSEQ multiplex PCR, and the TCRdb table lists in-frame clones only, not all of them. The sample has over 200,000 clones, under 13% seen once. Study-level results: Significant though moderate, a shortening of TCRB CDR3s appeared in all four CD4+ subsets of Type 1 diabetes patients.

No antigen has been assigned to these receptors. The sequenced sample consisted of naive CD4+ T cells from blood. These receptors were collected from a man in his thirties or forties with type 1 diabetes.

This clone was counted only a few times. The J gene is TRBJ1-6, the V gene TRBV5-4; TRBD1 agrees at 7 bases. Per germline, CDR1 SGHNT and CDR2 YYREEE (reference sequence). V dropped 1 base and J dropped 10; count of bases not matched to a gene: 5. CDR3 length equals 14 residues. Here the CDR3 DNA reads TGTGCCAGCAGCTTGTGGACAGGAGAATCACCCCTCCACTTT. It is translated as CASSLWTGESPLHF.

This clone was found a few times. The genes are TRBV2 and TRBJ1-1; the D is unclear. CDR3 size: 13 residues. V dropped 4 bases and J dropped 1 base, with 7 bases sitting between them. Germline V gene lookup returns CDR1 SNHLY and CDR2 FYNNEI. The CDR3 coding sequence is TGTGCCAGCAGTGTGACTGCGAACACTGAAGCTTTCTTT. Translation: CASSVTANTEAFF.

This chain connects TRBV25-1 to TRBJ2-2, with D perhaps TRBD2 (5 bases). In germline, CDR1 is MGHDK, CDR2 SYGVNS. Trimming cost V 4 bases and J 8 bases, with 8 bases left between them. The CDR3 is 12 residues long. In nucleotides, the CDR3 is TGTGCCAGCAGTGGCGGACTGGGGGAGCTGTTTTTT. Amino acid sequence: CASSGGLGELFF. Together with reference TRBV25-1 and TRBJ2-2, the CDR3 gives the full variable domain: EADIYQTPRYLVIGTGKKITLECSQTMGHDKMYWYQQDPGMELHLIHYSYGVNSTEKGDLSSESTVSRIRTEHFPLTLESARPSHTSQYLCASSGGLGELFFGEGSRLTVL.

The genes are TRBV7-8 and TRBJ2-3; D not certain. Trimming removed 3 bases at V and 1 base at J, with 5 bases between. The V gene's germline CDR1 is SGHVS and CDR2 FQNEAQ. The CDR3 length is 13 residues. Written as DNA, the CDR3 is TGTGCCAGCAGCTTCCGGGGCACAGATACGCAGTATTTT. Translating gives CASSFRGTDTQYF.

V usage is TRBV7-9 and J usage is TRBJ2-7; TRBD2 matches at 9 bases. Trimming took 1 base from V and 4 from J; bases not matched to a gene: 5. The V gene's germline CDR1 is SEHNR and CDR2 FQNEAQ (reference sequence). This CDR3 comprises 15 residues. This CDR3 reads CASSLEAGGPYEQYF. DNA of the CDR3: TGTGCCAGCAGCTTAGAGGCGGGGGGGCCGTACGAGCAGTACTTC. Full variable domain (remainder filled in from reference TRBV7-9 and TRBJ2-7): DTGVSQNPRHKITKRGQNVTFRCDPISEHNRLYWYRQTLGQGPEFLTYFQNEAQLEKSRLLSDRFSAERPKGSFSTLEIQRTEQGDSAMYLCASSLEAGGPYEQYFGPGTRLTVT.

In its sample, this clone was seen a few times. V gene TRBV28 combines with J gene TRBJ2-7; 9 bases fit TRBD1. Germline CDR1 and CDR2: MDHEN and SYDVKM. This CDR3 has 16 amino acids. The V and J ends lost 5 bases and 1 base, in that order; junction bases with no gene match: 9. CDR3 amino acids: CASSLIPGQGSYEQYF. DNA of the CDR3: TGTGCCAGCAGTCTGATACCGGGACAGGGATCCTACGAGCAGTACTTC.